This T cell receptor beta chain was retrieved from a study of cytomegalovirus exposure and HLA in healthy donors. In the study overall: Researchers previously reported finding roughly 120 million unique TCR beta sequences from about 200 million T cells.

This clone was seen once. 13 Jbeta primers and 60 Vbeta primers were used for the PCR. Authors' methods: Later reanalysis found 80 million or so unique TCR beta chains, around 9.9 million of them shared. Repertoires were generated with immunoSEQ multiplex PCR, while TCRdb's copy carries only in-frame clones and drops some. The D gene and trimming were derived from the DNA, and the V and J assignments and clone size from that table. The sample shows about 160,000 clones, roughly 78% of them seen only once. The CDR3 contains 11 residues. CDR1 LGHNA and CDR2 YSLEER come from the germline V gene. V lost 4 bases to trimming and J lost 7 bases, with 4 bases between them.

This receptor was taken from a man aged 40-49 years in good health and CMV-seropositive. The rearrangement links TRBV4-3 to TRBJ1-4; D gene ambiguous. Input material: PBMCs. CDR3 in DNA: TGCGCCAGCAGCCCGGGTGAAAAACTGTTTTTT. This codes for CASSPGEKLFF.